This T cell receptor beta chain is drawn from a study of cytomegalovirus exposure and HLA in healthy donors. Study findings and constraints: Cytomegalovirus association was assigned to approximately 160 TCR beta chains. Most CMV-associated TCR beta chains appeared HLA-restricted in a later analysis. A link between a missense DCLRE1C variant and TCR beta V- and J-gene trimming emerged from a later analysis.

Concerning this clone: What it recognizes is unknown.

Trimming cost V 4 bases and J 6 bases; bases outside gene matches: 9. The CDR3 consists of 15 residues. Germline CDR1 is SGHDN and CDR2 is FVKESK. Primers for the PCR totalled 60 Vbeta and 13 Jbeta. Data came from immunoSEQ multiplex PCR; TCRdb stores just in-frame clones and leaves some out. Altogether about 250,000 clones are present, just over 70% being singletons, with the ten largest covering under 2.5%. This rearrangement joins TRBV14 to TRBJ1-2; 9 bases match TRBD1. Material: PBMCs. This sequence was found in a female donor in good health and CMV-seronegative. For the CDR3, the DNA is TGTGCCAGCAGCCGGTGGGGACAGGGAGGCAATGGCTACACCTTC. This codes for CASSRWGQGGNGYTF.